This T cell receptor beta chain was sequenced in a study of T cell responses to AZD1222 COVID-19 vaccine. Study-wide results and caveats: Possibly, clonal diversity was underestimated; donors were largely white British and included more females.

As for this clone: The antigen remains undetermined.

The V and J ends lost 4 bases and 3 bases, in that order; junction bases with no gene match: 5. The CDR3 sequence is 15 residues long. Germline V gene data show CDR1 as LGHDT and CDR2 as YNNKEL (reference sequence). TCRdb's copy holds only in-frame clones and misses some; the assay was immunoSEQ multiplex PCR. The table records roughly 130,000 clones, around 83% of them present only once. Sequenced material: peripheral blood, taken on day 0 of AZD1222 vaccination. The chain has TRBV3-1 (or the pseudogene TRBV3-2) and TRBJ2-7; TRBD2 matches at 11 bases. The TCR was taken from an adult in good health. This CDR3 reads CASSLLAGGGYEQYF. CDR3 DNA: TGTGCCAGCAGCCTCCTAGCGGGGGGCGGCTACGAGCAGTACTTC.